This T cell receptor (beta chain) was identified in a study of long-term antiretroviral therapy in people with HIV. Study background: Collection of the earliest samples took place about a decade ahead of the 2015 immediate-ART recommendation. Regarding the study as a whole: Relative to control repertoires, HIV repertoires exhibited narrower CDR3 length ranges.

From germline, CDR1 is SGHRS and CDR2 YFSETQ. V lost 2 bases, J lost 4 bases, and 17 bases lay in between. The CDR3 is 16 residues long. On this clone: Its antigen is currently unknown.

Survey-level resolution applied to immunoSEQ assay v3.0. The data were produced by immunoSEQ multiplex PCR, yet TCRdb's version contains in-frame clones alone and is incomplete. The table has tens of thousands of clones, around 81% seen once. At least one PBMC sample before ART and at least two after were required. The sample in question was unsorted PBMCs, obtained 1.6 years after starting antiretroviral therapy. The chain carries TRBV5-1 and TRBJ2-3; a possible D gene is TRBD2 (7 bases). The clonotype originates from a man aged 35 to 55 with HIV. CDR3 residues: CASSLGGGPRSDTQYF. The CDR3 nucleotides are TGCGCCAGCAGCTTAGGCGGGGGCCCCCGATCAGATACGCAGTATTTT.